A selection of T cell receptor beta chains follows, all from one sample in a study of identical twins. In TCRdb, the 5' RACE reads were re-called with MiXCR into one record per CDR3 protein. The sample lists about 570,000 distinct CDR3 sequences; more than 9% were seen once. This sample also appeared in a second study, on yellow fever vaccine responses in identical twins.

The sequenced material came from PBMCs. The origin of the receptors is a woman aged 18-29 years in good health. Each CDR3 is given with its conserved first and last residue. A D gene is named only where the DNA matches it firmly. Expanded clones are given a class, and other clones once, few, many or no size at all.

cdr3_aa	cdr3_nt	j_call	clone_size	v_call	d_call	cdr3_length
CATSDSSRSYEQYF	TGTGCCACCAGTGATTCGAGCCGCTCCTACGAGCAGTACTTC	TRBJ2-7	few	TRBV24-1	.	14
CASNSLQTGGANVLTF	TGTGCCAGCAACTCTCTCCAAACTGGTGGGGCCAACGTCCTGACTTTC	TRBJ2-6	.	TRBV27	.	16
CASRSPQPNYRDRVSGMNTEAFF	TGTGCCAGCAGATCCCCGCAACCCAATTACCGGGACAGGGTGAGCGGCATGAACACTGAAGCTTTCTTT	TRBJ1-1	many	TRBV7-1	TRBD1	23
CASSYSVGVRPDTQYF	TGTGCCAGCAGTTACTCTGTGGGAGTCCGCCCAGATACGCAGTATTTT	TRBJ2-3	few	TRBV6-2/TRBV6-3	.	16
CSVFTRGARYEQYF	TGCAGCGTATTCACTCGGGGAGCGCGCTACGAGCAGTACTTC	TRBJ2-7	many	TRBV29-1	.	14
CSAREDSGYDEQFF	TGCAGTGCTAGAGAGGACAGTGGGTACGATGAGCAGTTCTTC	TRBJ2-1	many	TRBV20-1	.	14
CASSLVRVAENF	TGTGCCAGCAGCCTAGTTCGAGTAGCGGAGAACTTC	TRBJ2-1	many	TRBV2	.	12
CASSSISTTGELFF	TGTGCCAGCAGCTCGATATCCACCACCGGGGAGCTGTTTTTT	TRBJ2-2	few	TRBV7-9	.	14
CSVEGYRDNEQFF	TGCAGCGTTGAAGGATACAGGGACAATGAGCAGTTCTTC	TRBJ2-1	.	TRBV29-1	.	13
CASSLIGLAGSDEQFF	TGTGCCAGCAGCTTGATTGGACTAGCGGGATCTGATGAGCAGTTCTTC	TRBJ2-1	.	TRBV5-6	TRBD2	16
CSARGGRVSEQYF	TGCAGTGCTAGAGGCGGGAGAGTTAGCGAGCAGTACTTC	TRBJ2-7	.	TRBV20-1	TRBD2	13
CASSLYRKDEAFF	TGTGCCAGCAGTTTATACAGAAAGGATGAAGCTTTCTTT	TRBJ1-1	.	TRBV28	.	13
CAKRGPETQYF	TGTGCCAAAAGGGGCCCAGAGACCCAGTACTTC	TRBJ2-5	.	TRBV9	.	11
CSVGHGLTDTQYF	TGCAGCGTTGGACACGGACTCACAGATACGCAGTATTTT	TRBJ2-3	few	TRBV29-1	.	13
CASSKDTGPHTGELFF	TGTGCCAGCAGCAAAGATACCGGGCCCCACACCGGGGAGCTGTTTTTT	TRBJ2-2	.	TRBV5-6	.	16
CASSTDRGRGNEQFF	TGTGCCAGCAGCACCGACAGGGGGCGAGGTAATGAGCAGTTCTTC	TRBJ2-1	.	TRBV11-2	TRBD1	15
CSARAEWSYEQYF	TGCAGTGCTAGAGCGGAGTGGAGTTACGAGCAGTACTTC	TRBJ2-7	.	TRBV20-1	.	13
CASSFLVTRTSGYNEQFF	TGTGCCAGCAGCTTCCTAGTCACCCGGACTAGCGGCTACAATGAGCAGTTCTTC	TRBJ2-1	many	TRBV11-2	TRBD2	18
CASSRQGVSGELFF	TGTGCCAGCAGCCGACAGGGAGTCTCCGGGGAGCTGTTTTTT	TRBJ2-2	few	TRBV3-1	TRBD1	14
CASSQPGQHNSPLHF	TGCGCCAGCAGTCAACCGGGACAGCATAATTCACCCCTCCACTTT	TRBJ1-6	many	TRBV23-1	TRBD1	15